Following are 19 T cell receptor beta chains from one sample sequenced in a study of shared clonotypes between healthy human individuals. Sequenced by immunoSEQ multiplex PCR; TCRdb stores in-frame clones only, minus some. Of 200,000 to 250,000 clones listed, about 69% are singletons. Sequencing input: memory CD4+ T cells sorted from blood. Regarding subset: CD45RA-negative fraction. The receptors derive from a man between 25 and 39 years old in good health.

The rearrangement links TRBV2 to TRBJ2-7; TRBD2 matches at 14 bases. V lost 6 bases, J lost 5 bases, and 3 bases stayed unmatched. The CDR3 length is 14 residues. The V gene's germline CDR1 is SNHLY and CDR2 FYNNEI. For the CDR3, the DNA is TGTGCCAGCAGGGGACTAGCGGGAGACGACGAGCAGTACTTC. This gives the protein CASRGLAGDDEQYF. The full variable domain, its missing parts supplied by reference TRBV2 and TRBJ2-7, is EPEVTQTPSHQVTQMGQEVILRCVPISNHLYFYWYRQILGQKVEFLVSFYNNEISEKSEIFDDQFSVERPDGSNFTLKIRSTKLEDSAMYFCASRGLAGDDEQYFGPGTRLTVT.

V is TRBV29-1 and J is TRBJ2-1; 7 nucleotides line up with TRBD2. V dropped 7 bases and J dropped 0; count of bases not matched to a gene: 6. The CDR3 consists of 14 residues. Germline CDR1 SQVTM, CDR2 ANQGSEA. CDR3 bases: TGCAGCGGAGTAGCGGGTGGCTCCTACAATGAGCAGTTCTTC. Translating gives CSGVAGGSYNEQFF.

J is TRBJ1-1 and V is TRBV5-4; D ambiguous. Trimming left V 0 bases short and J 1 base short, with 7 bases between. Germline V lookup: CDR1 SGHNT, CDR2 YYREEE (reference sequence). The CDR3 consists of 14 residues. CDR3 amino acids: CASSLVGTNTEAFF. CDR3 DNA sequence: TGTGCCAGCAGCTTGGTTGGCACGAACACTGAAGCTTTCTTT. Drawing the rest from reference TRBV5-4 and TRBJ1-1, the complete variable domain is ETGVTQSPTHLIKTRGQQVTLRCSSQSGHNTVSWYQQALGQGPQFIFQYYREEENGRGNFPPRFSGLQFPNYSSELNVNALELDDSALYLCASSLVGTNTEAFFGQGTRLTVV.

In this sample, this clone turned up once. This chain uses TRBV19 with TRBJ1-2; D gene uncertain. The length of the CDR3 is 14 residues. The V and J ends lost 3 bases and 3 bases respectively, with 11 bases between them. Germline values: CDR1 LNHDA, CDR2 SQIVND (reference sequence). CDR3 nucleotide sequence: TGTGCCAGTAGTATCAGGCAGGTCGACTATGGCTACACCTTC. Translated: CASSIRQVDYGYTF.

The chain has TRBV28 and TRBJ2-7; 10 bases fit TRBD2. The CDR3 is 15 amino acids. Unmatched junction bases numbered 6, after V lost 5 bases and J lost 2 bases. The germline V gene encodes CDR1 MDHEN and CDR2 SYDVKM. In DNA, the CDR3 is TGTGCCAGCAGTCACTGGACTAGCGGAACCTACGAGCAGTACTTC. As protein: CASSHWTSGTYEQYF.

The chain is built from TRBV6-5 and TRBJ2-7; 12 nucleotides match TRBD2. The germline CDR1 and CDR2 sequences are MNHEY and SVGAGI. Trimming at V came to 4 bases and at J to 6 bases, leaving 4 bases not matched to a gene. The CDR3 has 14 residues. CDR3 DNA sequence: TGTGCCAGCAGTTTCGGACTAGCGGGACGCGAGCAGTACTTC. Amino acid sequence: CASSFGLAGREQYF.

This clone was counted only a few times. This rearrangement joins TRBV25-1 to TRBJ2-5; 7 bases fit TRBD2. Per germline, CDR1 MGHDK and CDR2 SYGVNS. This CDR3 is built from 16 residues. Trimming took 5 bases from V and 3 from J; bases not matched to a gene: 12. The CDR3 sequence: CASSPPGLLSEETQYF. CDR3 DNA: TGTGCCAGCAGTCCGCCGGGACTATTAAGTGAAGAGACCCAGTACTTC.

The chain joins TRBV4-2 to TRBJ2-7, with a possible D match to TRBD1 (6 bases). Trimming stripped 0 bases from V and 7 bases from J, with 16 bases between. Germline-derived CDR1 and CDR2 are LGHNA and YNFKEQ. This CDR3 spans 15 amino acids. For the CDR3, the DNA is TGTGCCAGCAGCCAAGATAACAGGGACGGGTCGGAGCAGTACTTC. This translates into CASSQDNRDGSEQYF.

This clone was recorded once. The CDR3 is CASSPPSSYEQYF. CDR3 in DNA: TGTGCCAGCAGTCCACCAAGCTCCTACGAGCAGTACTTC. The chain couples TRBV5-4 to TRBJ2-7, with D unclear. The V and J ends lost 5 bases and 0 bases respectively, with 9 bases between them. This CDR3 has 13 amino acids. The germline gives CDR1 SGHNT, CDR2 YYREEE (reference sequence).

CDR3 coding DNA: TGTGCCAGCAGTTTTCCGGGGGCGAACAATCAGCCCCAGCATTTT. This codes for CASSFPGANNQPQHF. V and J are TRBV28 and TRBJ1-5; D perhaps matches TRBD1 (6 bases). The ends were cut back, 3 bases at V and 3 bases at J, with 12 bases in the middle. Germline-derived CDR1 and CDR2 are MDHEN and SYDVKM. This CDR3 is built from 15 residues.

About this clone itself: Given a far larger clone just one base away, this is likely a sequencing read error. The gene calls are TRBV4-3 and TRBJ2-3; D is undetermined. Trimming cost V 0 bases and J 0 bases, with 1 base left between them. CDR3 length: 13 residues. CDR1 and CDR2 (germline): LGHNA, YSLEER. This CDR3 reads CASSQDSTDTQYF. The DNA of the CDR3 is TGCGCCAGCAGCCAAGACAGCACAGATACGCAGTATTTT.

This rearrangement joins TRBV5-6 to TRBJ1-2, with D perhaps matching TRBD1 (5 bases). Trimming removed 1 base at V and 4 bases at J, with 8 bases between. CDR1 is SGHDT and CDR2 is YYEEEE in the germline V gene. The CDR3 is made up of 13 amino acids. CDR3 residues: CASSLKGRYGYTF. The DNA for the CDR3 is TGTGCCAGCAGCTTGAAGGGGCGCTATGGCTACACCTTC.

The chain couples TRBV6-1 to TRBJ2-7; 11 bases line up with TRBD2. The CDR3 consists of 13 residues. Losses at the gene ends were 6 bases for V and 7 bases for J; bases not matched to a gene: 5. The germline CDR1 and CDR2 sequences are MNHNS and SASEGT. In nucleotides, the CDR3 is TGTGCCAGCAGACTAGCGGGAGTCGGAGAGCAGTACTTC. This gives the protein CASRLAGVGEQYF.

This clone was detected a few times. The rearrangement joins TRBV15 to TRBJ1-2; 9 nucleotides match TRBD1. The trim removed 0 bases at V and 10 bases at J, leaving 6 bases unmatched. The CDR3 runs 14 residues. Germline V lookup: CDR1 LNHNV, CDR2 YYDKDF (reference sequence). The CDR3 here is CATSRDWDREAYTF. As DNA, the CDR3 is TGTGCCACCAGCAGAGATTGGGACAGGGAAGCCTACACCTTC.

J is TRBJ2-6 and V is TRBV4-3, with D possibly TRBD1 on 5 matching bases. Trimming took off 1 base at V and 2 bases at J, with 12 bases between the two ends. Germline V gives CDR1 LGHNA, CDR2 YSLEER. This CDR3 has 17 residues. For the CDR3, the DNA is TGCGCCAGCAGCCAAGGTTACAGGCAGACTGGGGCCAACGTCCTGACTTTC. Its translation: CASSQGYRQTGANVLTF.

This clone turned up a few times. This rearrangement joins TRBV10-3 to TRBJ1-5; no clear D gene. The CDR3 covers 13 residues. The germline CDR1 and CDR2 sequences are ENHRY and SYGVKD. V was shortened by 3 bases and J by 7 bases, with 10 bases between the two germline ends. The CDR3 loop is CAISDGTMQPQHF. In nucleotides, the CDR3 is TGTGCCATCAGTGACGGCACCATGCAGCCCCAGCATTTT.

This clone was seen a handful of times. The rearrangement joins TRBV28 to TRBJ1-2, with D unresolved. Deletions cut 7 bases from V and 4 bases from J, with 7 bases between. The length of the CDR3 is 11 residues. The V gene's germline CDR1 is MDHEN and CDR2 SYDVKM. In DNA form, the CDR3 reads TGTGCCAGCACGGCATTCTATGGCTACACCTTC. Translation gives CASTAFYGYTF.

This clone was seen more than once but under ten times. The chain has TRBV28 and TRBJ1-4; no clear D. The V gene's germline CDR1 is MDHEN and CDR2 SYDVKM. Trimming shortened V by 5 bases and J by 7 bases, and 8 bases separated the two germline ends. The CDR3 is 12 amino acids. This chain's CDR3 is CASSPQIEKLFF. CDR3 bases: TGTGCCAGCAGTCCTCAAATTGAAAAACTGTTTTTT.

J is TRBJ2-3 and V is TRBV11-2, with 9 bases identical to TRBD2. Looked up from germline, CDR1 is SGHAT and CDR2 is FQNNGV. V trimming: 3 bases; J trimming: 2 bases; junction bases outside the gene matches: 6. The CDR3 loop spans 16 amino acids. The CDR3 here is CASSLGTSSVTDTQYF. The CDR3 nucleotides read TGTGCCAGCAGCTTGGGGACTAGCTCAGTCACAGATACGCAGTATTTT.